This T cell receptor beta chain was identified during a study of T cell responses to AZD1222 COVID-19 vaccine. Study in general: Pooling was applied to second doses at about 4 or about 12 weeks. Study observations and caveats: Breadth and depth of Spike-specific TCRs rose after two AZD1222 doses. Nearly half of spike-specific TCRs reportedly target variant regions that are unmutated in the B.1.351 and B.1.1.7 variants. Possibly, clonal diversity was underestimated; donors were largely white British and included more females.

CDR3 length: 14 amino acids. The germline CDR1 and CDR2 sequences are SGHNT and YYREEE (reference sequence). Trimming removed 0 bases from V and 2 bases from J, with 6 bases in between. The protocol was immunoSEQ multiplex PCR, while the TCRdb copy is restricted to in-frame clones and leaves out a portion. The sample lists 100,000 to 150,000 clones; about 89% were seen once. As for this clone: The antigen is not known.

The chain couples TRBV5-4 to TRBJ2-1, with no clear D. Sequenced material: peripheral blood, taken on day 0 of AZD1222 vaccination. This receptor was identified in an adult in good health. Here the CDR3 DNA reads TGTGCCAGCAGCTTGGTTCTCCCCTACAATGAGCAGTTCTTC. This sequence encodes CASSLVLPYNEQFF.